Presented here are 27 T cell receptor beta chains from one specimen sequenced in a study of T cells in Graves' hyperthyroidism and ophthalmopathy. Researchers amplified the TCR beta CDR3 regions from RNA transcripts. TCR CDR3 regions were first amplified by RT-PCR with HTBI primers. TCRdb redid the calling of the multiplex PCR reads with MiXCR, one entry per CDR3 protein. Seen here are 500,000 or so distinct CDR3 sequences, about 15% observed once, and the top ten hold 17%. Sequencing was done on a sample of blood. These receptors all stem from a woman aged 18-29 years with Graves' ophthalmopathy.

This clonotype appeared many times. The chain combines TRBV20-1 with TRBJ1-1; tentatively, D is TRBD1 (5 bases). The V and J ends lost 6 bases and 2 bases respectively, with 10 bases between them. Germline-derived CDR1 and CDR2 are DFQATT and SNEGSKA (reference sequence). This CDR3 region has 12 residues. The CDR3, as DNA: TGCAGTGCGAGGGACGGTAACACTGAAGCTTTCTTT. Amino acid sequence: CSARDGNTEAFF.

This clonotype turned up a few times. This may arise from a read error, as a much more abundant clone is one base away. This chain links TRBV6-2 or TRBV6-3 with TRBJ2-7, with a weak D call TRBD1 (6 bases). Trimming removed 4 bases from V and 0 bases from J, with 7 bases in between. Germline CDR1 and CDR2: MNHEY and SVGEGT. The CDR3 totals 13 residues. The CDR3 DNA is TGTGCCAGCAGTTGGGACACCTCCTACGAGCAGTACTTC. Its translation: CASSWDTSYEQYF.

This clonotype was counted a few times. The chain carries TRBV6-1 and TRBJ2-1; no firm D call. There are 15 residues in the CDR3. V was pared by 10 bases and J by 3 bases, with 19 bases between. Per the germline V gene, CDR1 is MNHNS and CDR2 is SASEGT. CDR3 in amino acids: CANMAARNVYNEQFF. The CDR3 DNA sequence: TGTGCCAACATGGCCGCCCGTAACGTCTACAATGAGCAGTTCTTC.

This clonotype was detected many times. The chain links TRBV18 to TRBJ2-3, with D perhaps matching TRBD2 (5 bases). CDR1 and CDR2 from the germline V gene are KGHSH and LQKENI. The CDR3 is 14 amino acids. V lost 6 bases to trimming and J lost 1 base, with 11 bases between them. The CDR3 region is CASSRTLGTDTQYF. CDR3 DNA sequence: TGTGCCAGCTCGAGGACTCTTGGCACAGATACGCAGTATTTT.

Remarks on this clonotype: Sequence at one end of the junction differs from germline and may be a read error. This chain uses TRBV11-2 with TRBJ2-7, with D perhaps TRBD1 (6 bases). CDR1 and CDR2 from the germline V gene are SGHAT and FQNNGV. This CDR3 contains 14 residues. The CDR3 nucleotides read TGTGCCAGCAGCGCTCTAACAGGGACCTACGGGCAGTACTTC. This gives the protein CASSALTGTYGQYF. The complete variable domain, with remaining parts taken from reference TRBV11-2 and TRBJ2-7, reads EAGVAQSPRYKIIEKRQSVAFWCNPISGHATLYWYQQILGQGPKLLIQFQNNGVVDDSQLPKDRFSAERLKGVDSTLKIQPAKLEDSAVYLCASSALTGTYGQYFGPGTRLTVT.

This clonotype was seen at least ten times. The chain combines TRBV6-1 with TRBJ2-3; 10 nucleotides line up with TRBD2. The junction had 5 bases not matched to a gene; V was cut back by 5 bases and J by 0 bases. Germline assignment: CDR1 MNHNS and CDR2 SASEGT. The CDR3 is 16 amino acids. The CDR3 DNA follows: TGTGCCAGCAGTTCCGAGACTAGCGGGAGCACAGATACGCAGTATTTT. Protein sequence: CASSSETSGSTDTQYF.

This clonotype was counted at least ten times. V usage is TRBV27 and J usage is TRBJ1-1; 7 bases agree with TRBD1. Trimming at V came to 6 bases and at J to 2 bases, leaving 9 bases not matched to a gene. Germline values: CDR1 MNHEY, CDR2 SMNVEV (reference sequence). The CDR3 is made up of 15 amino acids. CDR3 DNA sequence: TGTGCCAGCAGAGGGATTGACAGGGCTAACACTGAAGCTTTCTTT. It specifies CASRGIDRANTEAFF.

Only a few counts were recorded for this clonotype. The V gene is TRBV15, the J gene TRBJ1-2, with D hard to call. The germline CDR1 and CDR2 sequences are LNHNV and YYDKDF (reference sequence). Trimming removed 0 bases at V and 5 bases at J, with 7 bases between. The CDR3 loop spans 13 amino acids. The CDR3 protein is CATSRDNGYGYTF. CDR3 coding DNA: TGTGCCACCAGCAGAGATAACGGATATGGCTACACCTTC.

In its sample, this clonotype was seen many times. This chain uses TRBV6-1 with TRBJ1-5; 7 bases match TRBD1. V lost 8 bases and J lost 8; bases outside the gene matches: 6. CDR1 is MNHNS, CDR2 SASEGT, per germline. The length of the CDR3 is 12 residues. CDR3 DNA sequence: TGTGCCAGCGGGGCAGGGGGTGAGCCCCAGCATTTT. This gives the protein CASGAGGEPQHF.

This clonotype has only a few counts. This chain connects TRBV7-6 to TRBJ2-3; the D gene is possibly TRBD1 (5 bases). Germline V lookup: CDR1 SGHVS, CDR2 FNYEAQ. Trimming shortened V by 4 bases and J by 0 bases, and 11 bases separated the two germline ends. There are 15 residues in the CDR3. The chain's CDR3 is CASSSWGASTDTQYF. In DNA form, the CDR3 reads TGTGCCAGCAGCTCCTGGGGCGCGAGCACAGATACGCAGTATTTT.

The chain is built from TRBV6-5 and TRBJ2-7, with TRBD1 identical over 7 bases. The CDR3 sequence is 15 residues long. The germline V gene encodes CDR1 MNHEY and CDR2 SVGAGI. V trimming: 2 bases; J trimming: 3 bases; junction bases outside the gene matches: 7. The CDR3 DNA reads as TGTGCCAGCAGTTACGAAACAGGGGATTACTACGAGCAGTACTTC. It codes for CASSYETGDYYEQYF.

This clonotype was observed a handful of times. This rearrangement joins TRBV24-1 to TRBJ2-7, with D unclear. CDR1 and CDR2 from the germline V gene are KGHDR and SFDVKD. Trimming cost V 3 bases and J 2 bases, with 13 bases left between them. This CDR3 region has 15 residues. The CDR3 DNA follows: TGTGCCACCAGTGATCCTCGACTTTCCGCCTACGAGCAGTACTTC. The encoded protein is CATSDPRLSAYEQYF.

In its sample, this clonotype was seen a few times. The CDR3: CASGGDKRSSYNEQFF. The CDR3 bases are TGTGCCAGCGGGGGGGACAAAAGGAGCTCCTACAATGAGCAGTTCTTC. This sequence joins TRBV2 and TRBJ2-1; D might be TRBD2 (7 bases). The ends were cut back, 8 bases at V and 0 bases at J, with 17 bases in the middle. The CDR3 extends over 16 amino acids. The V gene's germline CDR1 is SNHLY and CDR2 FYNNEI.

The chain uses TRBV7-9 and TRBJ1-4; 8 positions match TRBD1. Looked up from germline, CDR1 is SEHNR and CDR2 is FQNEAQ (reference sequence). J was trimmed by 7 bases and V by 3 bases; bases with no gene match: 4. The CDR3 has 14 amino acids. CDR3 region: CASSFGQGFEKLFF. In DNA form, the CDR3 reads TGTGCCAGCAGCTTCGGACAGGGTTTTGAAAAACTGTTTTTT.

The chain uses TRBV7-9 and TRBJ2-6; D is unclear. The germline V gene has CDR1 SEHNR and CDR2 FQNEAQ (reference sequence). V was shortened by 0 bases and J by 0 bases, with 12 bases between the two germline ends. CDR3 length: 18 residues. Written as DNA, the CDR3 is TGTGCCAGCAGCTTAGCATCGGAAGGTTACTCTGGGGCCAACGTCCTGACTTTC. It encodes CASSLASEGYSGANVLTF.

The chain joins TRBV6-2 or TRBV6-3 to TRBJ2-7; 13 bases align to TRBD2. Germline CDR1 MNHEY, CDR2 SVGEGT. There are 14 residues in the CDR3. The ends lost 7 bases at V and 4 bases at J; junction bases unmatched: 4. The CDR3 is CASTETSGRYEQYF. The CDR3 DNA reads as TGTGCCAGCACCGAGACTAGCGGGAGGTACGAGCAGTACTTC.

The J gene is TRBJ2-3, the V gene TRBV19, with 8 nucleotides matching TRBD1. This CDR3 is 14 amino acids long. CDR1 and CDR2 (germline): LNHDA, SQIVND (reference sequence). V shed 10 bases and J 2 bases; nucleotides not matched to a gene: 8. CDR3 sequence reads: CATQQGGDTDTQYF. In nucleotides, the CDR3 is TGTGCCACTCAACAGGGGGGCGACACAGATACGCAGTATTTT.

This clonotype was detected many times. The DNA of the CDR3 is TGTGCCAGCAGTGCGAATAGGGGAGATACGCAGTATTTT. It encodes CASSANRGDTQYF. The chain joins TRBV2 to TRBJ2-3, with D tentatively TRBD1 (5 bases). Germline V gene data show CDR1 as SNHLY and CDR2 as FYNNEI. This CDR3 region has 13 residues. Trimming left V 4 bases short and J 5 bases short, with 10 bases between.

On this clonotype: Mismatch with germline at one junction end may stem from a read error. The rearrangement links TRBV10-3 to TRBJ2-2; TRBD2 is a possible D gene (5 bases). The V gene's germline CDR1 is ENHRY and CDR2 SYGVKD. The CDR3 covers 16 residues. Written as DNA, the CDR3 is TGTGCCATCAGTGAGTCGTGGCTTACCAACACCGGGGAGCCGTTTTTT. Translated: CAISESWLTNTGEPFF.

This clonotype was counted only a few times. The CDR3 sequence is CASRSLRDKNTGELFF. In nucleotides, the CDR3 is TGTGCCAGCAGGAGCCTCCGGGACAAGAACACCGGGGAGCTGTTTTTT. The genes are TRBV6-2 or TRBV6-3 and TRBJ2-2; D perhaps matches TRBD1 (6 bases). This CDR3 is built from 16 residues. Germline V CDR1 and CDR2: MNHEY, SVGEGT. Between the trimmed V and J ends, which lost 6 bases and 1 base, there was a span of 15 bases.

This clonotype was counted many times. The chain is built from TRBV6-1 and TRBJ2-7; possibly TRBD1 for D (5 bases). V was cut by 8 bases and J by 5 bases, with 10 bases left in between. The length of the CDR3 is 11 residues. Germline V CDR1 and CDR2: MNHNS, SASEGT. Written as DNA, the CDR3 is TGTGCCAGCGAGCAGGGCCACGAGCAGTACTTC. Translated: CASEQGHEQYF.

This clonotype has a count of ten or more. The chain uses TRBV18 and TRBJ1-2; TRBD1 agrees at 7 bases. CDR3 length: 16 amino acids. V shed 3 bases, J shed 4 bases, and the junction held 11 bases outside the gene matches. Germline assignment: CDR1 KGHSH and CDR2 LQKENI. CDR3 sequence reads: CASSPPRDSPIYGYTF. DNA of the CDR3: TGTGCCAGCTCACCCCCCCGGGACAGTCCAATCTATGGCTACACCTTC.

Ten or more counts support this clonotype. V is TRBV20-1 and J is TRBJ2-7; unclear D gene. Germline CDR1 is DFQATT and CDR2 is SNEGSKA (reference sequence). The CDR3 loop spans 12 amino acids. V lost 0 bases and J lost 4, with 7 bases in between. Written as DNA, the CDR3 is TGCAGTGCTAGAGATATGGGGTACGAGCAGTACTTC. Amino acid sequence: CSARDMGYEQYF.

In its sample, this clonotype was seen many times. The CDR3 nucleotides read TGCAGTGCTAGGGAAGACAATGAGCAGTTCTTC. Encoded protein: CSAREDNEQFF. V usage is TRBV20-1 and J usage is TRBJ2-1; D not certain. The CDR3 covers 11 residues. Germline V CDR1 and CDR2: DFQATT, SNEGSKA (reference sequence). Between the trimmed V and J ends, which lost 3 bases and 5 bases, there was a span of 5 bases.

This chain connects TRBV6-2 or TRBV6-3 to TRBJ2-1; perhaps TRBD2 as D (6 bases). This CDR3 comprises 15 residues. Germline V CDR1 and CDR2: MNHEY, SVGEGT. The V and J ends lost 6 bases and 0 bases respectively, with 12 bases between them. CDR3 nucleotide sequence: TGTGCCAGCAGGGCGGGACTTTACTCCTACAATGAGCAGTTCTTC. It yields the protein CASRAGLYSYNEQFF.

Many counts were recorded for this clonotype. The chain uses TRBV7-3 and TRBJ2-3; 7 bases are a match to TRBD2. Germline lookup yields CDR1 SGHTA and CDR2 FQGTGA. V lost 2 bases and J lost 2; bases outside the gene matches: 4. The CDR3 spans 15 residues. The CDR3 sequence is CASSLLADPTDTQYF. In DNA form, the CDR3 reads TGTGCCAGCAGCTTACTAGCGGACCCCACAGATACGCAGTATTTT.

A few counts support this clonotype. The rearrangement joins TRBV4-1 to TRBJ1-2; no reliable D call. This CDR3 comprises 15 residues. The V gene lost 0 bases and the J gene lost 4 bases, with 12 bases spanning the gap. Germline values: CDR1 MGHRA, CDR2 YSYEKL. CDR3 region: CASSQEGGKSYGYTF. The CDR3 DNA is TGCGCCAGCAGCCAAGAAGGAGGTAAAAGCTATGGCTACACCTTC.